These 6 T cell receptor beta chains originate from one sample sequenced in a study of blood T cells in healthy people across ages. Together with a sample-barcoded 5' primer, a J-beta primer mix was included in a second PCR lasting about 7 to 12 cycles. TCRdb re-analysed the 5' RACE reads in MiXCR, keeping a single row per CDR3 protein. This table has hundreds of thousands of distinct CDR3 sequences, 32% appearing once. Input material: blood. The receptor set was obtained from a woman aged 80 or over in good health.

This clonotype was seen ten or more times. V is TRBV5-1 and J is TRBJ2-3; possible D gene TRBD1, 5 bases. This CDR3 is built from 15 residues. The ends were cut back, 1 base at V and 0 bases at J, with 9 bases in the middle. CDR1 SGHRS and CDR2 YFSETQ come from the germline V gene. CDR3 residues: CASSLTTDSTDTQYF. The DNA of the CDR3 is TGCGCCAGCAGCTTGACGACAGACAGCACAGATACGCAGTATTTT.

The sample holds a few counts of this clonotype. It may be a read error: a sequence one base away is much more abundant. The rearrangement uses TRBV7-3 and TRBJ2-3; D gene uncertain. Germline lookup yields CDR1 SGHTA and CDR2 FQGTGA. The V and J ends lost 0 bases and 6 bases respectively, with 13 bases between them. The CDR3 consists of 15 residues. This CDR3 reads CASSLTVNACDTQYF. In DNA, the CDR3 is TGTGCCAGCAGCTTAACCGTAAACGCCTGCGATACGCAGTATTTT.

In its sample, this clonotype was seen many times. This chain joins TRBV2 and TRBJ2-5; TRBD2 agrees at 12 bases. The CDR3 sequence is 16 residues long. V shed 6 bases, J shed 4 bases, and the junction held 9 bases outside the gene matches. Germline CDR1 and CDR2: SNHLY and FYNNEI. This chain's CDR3 is CASRASGGAGAETQYF. DNA for the CDR3: TGTGCCAGCAGAGCTAGCGGGGGGGCGGGGGCAGAGACCCAGTACTTC.

This clonotype was recorded a few times. V usage is TRBV2 and J usage is TRBJ1-1; D call uncertain. The germline V gene has CDR1 SNHLY and CDR2 FYNNEI. This CDR3 has 11 residues. V was cut by 8 bases and J by 3 bases, with 7 bases left in between. The CDR3 reads CASDPYTEAFF. CDR3 in DNA: TGTGCCAGCGATCCCTACACTGAAGCTTTCTTT.

This clonotype was counted at least ten times. This sequence joins TRBV6-5 and TRBJ2-1; a possible D gene is TRBD2 (5 bases). V shed 2 bases and J shed 0 bases, with 11 bases lying between them. This CDR3 contains 16 residues. Germline CDR1 MNHEY, CDR2 SVGAGI. Here the CDR3 reads CASSYRLSSSYNEQFF. Written as DNA, the CDR3 is TGTGCCAGCAGTTACAGACTATCGAGCTCCTACAATGAGCAGTTCTTC.

The rearrangement uses TRBV7-8 and TRBJ2-1; possibly TRBD2 for D (7 bases). The germline V gene encodes CDR1 SGHVS and CDR2 FQNEAQ. This CDR3 contains 16 residues. The germline V and J ends were trimmed by 5 bases and 2 bases, with 16 bases remaining between them. The CDR3 region is CASSLSRGGAYNEQFF. The CDR3 bases are TGTGCCAGCAGCCTATCTAGGGGGGGGGCCTACAATGAGCAGTTCTTC. The full variable domain, with the rest looked up from reference TRBV7-8 and TRBJ2-1, is GAGVSQSPRYKVAKRGQDVALRCDPISGHVSLFWYQQALGQGPEFLTYFQNEAQLDKSGLPSDRFFAERPEGSVSTLKIQRTQQEDSAVYLCASSLSRGGAYNEQFFGPGTRLTVL.